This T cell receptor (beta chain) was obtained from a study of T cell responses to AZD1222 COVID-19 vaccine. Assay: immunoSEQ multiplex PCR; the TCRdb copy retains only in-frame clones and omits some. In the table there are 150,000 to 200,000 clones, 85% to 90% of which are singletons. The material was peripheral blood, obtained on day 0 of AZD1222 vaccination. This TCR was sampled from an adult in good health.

CDR3 bases: TGTGCCAGCAGCGTAGGGCCGTCCTATGGCTACACCTTC. It is translated as CASSVGPSYGYTF. The chain combines TRBV9 with TRBJ1-2; D is uncertain. Trimming pared 0 bases from V and 4 bases from J, leaving 7 bases between. The CDR3 has 13 residues. Per the germline V gene, CDR1 is SGDLS and CDR2 is YYNGEE.